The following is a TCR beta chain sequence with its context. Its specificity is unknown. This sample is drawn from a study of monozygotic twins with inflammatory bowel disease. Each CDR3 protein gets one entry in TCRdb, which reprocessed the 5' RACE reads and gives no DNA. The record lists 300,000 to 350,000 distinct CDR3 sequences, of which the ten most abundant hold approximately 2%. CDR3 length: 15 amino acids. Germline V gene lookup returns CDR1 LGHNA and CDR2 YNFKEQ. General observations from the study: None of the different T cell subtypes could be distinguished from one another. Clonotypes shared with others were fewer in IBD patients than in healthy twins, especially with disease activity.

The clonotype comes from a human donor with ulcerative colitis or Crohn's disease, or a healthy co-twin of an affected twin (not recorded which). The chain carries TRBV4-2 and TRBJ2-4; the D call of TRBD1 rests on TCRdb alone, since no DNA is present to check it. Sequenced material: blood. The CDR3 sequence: CASSPQQGAKNIQYF.